This record concerns one TCR beta chain sequence. The data belong to a study of blood T cell repertoires in COVID-19. Across the study: Researchers got acute and convalescent COVID-19 samples from the United States, Italy and Spain. T cells, B-cell-depleted T cells, or PBMCs supplied cDNA or gDNA.

In the source study's methods: Reference gene primer amplification in the assay estimated nucleated cell counts. Clones were read by immunoSEQ multiplex PCR, and TCRdb kept only the in-frame ones, dropping some. Clonal size and the V and J genes are those of that table, whereas D and trimming came from the DNA. The table records nearly 80,000 clones, 84% of them present only once. CDR3 size: 15 residues. The V gene lost 5 bases and the J gene lost 4 bases, with 17 bases spanning the gap. Germline V lookup: CDR1 MDHEN, CDR2 SYDVKM. The receptor's source is a man aged 45-65 years with acute or convalescent COVID-19. Sequencing was done on a sample of peripheral blood. This chain joins TRBV28 and TRBJ2-5, with a tentative D call TRBD2 (6 bases). The CDR3 sequence: CASSAASLGGETQYF. In nucleotides, the CDR3 is TGTGCCAGCAGTGCCGCCTCGTTGGGAGGAGAGACCCAGTACTTC.